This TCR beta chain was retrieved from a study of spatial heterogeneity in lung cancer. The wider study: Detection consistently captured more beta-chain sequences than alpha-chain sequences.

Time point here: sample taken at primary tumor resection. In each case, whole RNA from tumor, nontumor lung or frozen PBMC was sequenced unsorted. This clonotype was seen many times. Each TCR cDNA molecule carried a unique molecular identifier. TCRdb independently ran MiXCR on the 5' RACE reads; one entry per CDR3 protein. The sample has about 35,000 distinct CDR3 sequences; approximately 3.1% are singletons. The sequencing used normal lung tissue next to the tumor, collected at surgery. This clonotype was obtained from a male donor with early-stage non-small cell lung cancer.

CDR3 loop: CASSQGVQETQYF. The CDR3 DNA is TGTGCCAGCTCACAGGGGGTACAAGAGACCCAGTACTTC. The chain is built from TRBV18 and TRBJ2-5, with TRBD1 as a possible D gene (6 bases). V was pared by 4 bases and J by 2 bases, with 8 bases between. Germline CDR1 and CDR2: KGHSH and LQKENI. The CDR3 sequence is 13 residues long.